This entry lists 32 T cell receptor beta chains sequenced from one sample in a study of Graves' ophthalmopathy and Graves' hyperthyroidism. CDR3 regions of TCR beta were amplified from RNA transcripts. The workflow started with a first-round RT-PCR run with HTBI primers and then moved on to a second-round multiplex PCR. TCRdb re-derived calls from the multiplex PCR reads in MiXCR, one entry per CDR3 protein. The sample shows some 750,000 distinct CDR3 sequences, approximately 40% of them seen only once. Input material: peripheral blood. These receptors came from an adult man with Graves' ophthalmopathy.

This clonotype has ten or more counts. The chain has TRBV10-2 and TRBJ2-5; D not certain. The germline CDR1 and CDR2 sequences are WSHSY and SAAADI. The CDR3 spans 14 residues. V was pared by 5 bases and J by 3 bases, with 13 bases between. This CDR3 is CASSKGSNKETQYF. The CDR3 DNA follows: TGCGCCAGCAGTAAGGGATCAAACAAAGAGACCCAGTACTTC.

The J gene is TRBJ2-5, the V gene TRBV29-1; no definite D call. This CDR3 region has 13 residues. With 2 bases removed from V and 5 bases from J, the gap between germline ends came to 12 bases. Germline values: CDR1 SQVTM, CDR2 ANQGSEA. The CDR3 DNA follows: TGCAGCGTTGAACGGAGAGTTCGGGAGACCCAGTACTTC. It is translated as CSVERRVRETQYF.

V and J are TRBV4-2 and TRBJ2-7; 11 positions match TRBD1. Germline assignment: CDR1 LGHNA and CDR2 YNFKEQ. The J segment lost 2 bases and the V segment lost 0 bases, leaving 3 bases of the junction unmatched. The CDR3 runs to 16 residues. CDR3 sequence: CASSQEGTGGPYEQYF. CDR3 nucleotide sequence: TGTGCCAGCAGCCAAGAAGGGACAGGGGGACCCTACGAGCAGTACTTC.

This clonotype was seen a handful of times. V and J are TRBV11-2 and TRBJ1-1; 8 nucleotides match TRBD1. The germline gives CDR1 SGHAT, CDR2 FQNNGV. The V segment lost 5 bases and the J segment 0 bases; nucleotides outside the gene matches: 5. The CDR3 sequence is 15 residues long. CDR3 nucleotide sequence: TGTGCCAGCAGCAAACGGACAGGGCTGAACACTGAAGCTTTCTTT. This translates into CASSKRTGLNTEAFF. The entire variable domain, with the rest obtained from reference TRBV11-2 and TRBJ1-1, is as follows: EAGVAQSPRYKIIEKRQSVAFWCNPISGHATLYWYQQILGQGPKLLIQFQNNGVVDDSQLPKDRFSAERLKGVDSTLKIQPAKLEDSAVYLCASSKRTGLNTEAFFGQGTRLTVV.

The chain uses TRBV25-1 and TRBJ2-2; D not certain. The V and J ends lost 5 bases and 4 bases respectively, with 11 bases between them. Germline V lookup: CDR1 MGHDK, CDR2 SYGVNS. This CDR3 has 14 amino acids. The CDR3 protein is CASSYTSGTGELFF. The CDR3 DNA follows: TGTGCCAGCAGTTACACGTCAGGCACCGGGGAGCTGTTTTTT.

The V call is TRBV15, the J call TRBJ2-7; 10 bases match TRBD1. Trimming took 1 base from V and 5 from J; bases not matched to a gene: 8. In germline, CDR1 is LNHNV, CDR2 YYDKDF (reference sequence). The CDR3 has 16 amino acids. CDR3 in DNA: TGTGCCACCAGCAGAGGGGGGACAGGGGTGGGAAACGAGCAGTACTTC. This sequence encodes CATSRGGTGVGNEQYF. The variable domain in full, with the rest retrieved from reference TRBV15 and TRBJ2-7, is DAMVIQNPRYQVTQFGKPVTLSCSQTLNHNVMYWYQQKSSQAPKLLFHYYDKDFNNEADTPDNFQSRRPNTSFCFLDIRSPGLGDTAMYLCATSRGGTGVGNEQYFGPGTRLTVT.

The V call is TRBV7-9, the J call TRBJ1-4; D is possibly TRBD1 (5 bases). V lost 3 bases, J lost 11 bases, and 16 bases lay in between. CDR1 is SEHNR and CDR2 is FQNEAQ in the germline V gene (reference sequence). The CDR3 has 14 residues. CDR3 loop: CASSLFVRQLKLFF. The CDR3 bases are TGTGCCAGCAGCTTGTTCGTGAGACAGCTTAAACTGTTTTTT.

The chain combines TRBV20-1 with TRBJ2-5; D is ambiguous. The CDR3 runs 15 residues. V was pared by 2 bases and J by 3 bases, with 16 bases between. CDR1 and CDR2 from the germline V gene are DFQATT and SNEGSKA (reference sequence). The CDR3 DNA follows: TGCAGTGCTAGACCTCGGGTAGTTGGAAAAGAGACCCAGTACTTC. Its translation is CSARPRVVGKETQYF.

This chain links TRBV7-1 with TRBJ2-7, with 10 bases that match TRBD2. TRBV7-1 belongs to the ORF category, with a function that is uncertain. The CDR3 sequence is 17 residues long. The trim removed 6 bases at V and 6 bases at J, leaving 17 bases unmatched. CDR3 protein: CASSSIFERGGRGEQYF. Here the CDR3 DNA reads TGTGCCAGCAGTTCCATCTTTGAGCGGGGGGGCAGAGGCGAGCAGTACTTC.

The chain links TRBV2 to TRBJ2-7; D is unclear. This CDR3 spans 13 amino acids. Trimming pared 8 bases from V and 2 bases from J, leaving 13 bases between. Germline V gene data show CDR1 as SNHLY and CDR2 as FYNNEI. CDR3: CASSQYKTYEQYF. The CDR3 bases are TGTGCCAGCTCACAATACAAGACCTACGAGCAGTACTTC.

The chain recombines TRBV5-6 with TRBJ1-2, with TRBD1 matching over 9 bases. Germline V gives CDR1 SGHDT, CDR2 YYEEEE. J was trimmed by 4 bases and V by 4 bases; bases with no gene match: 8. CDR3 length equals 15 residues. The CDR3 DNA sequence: TGTGCCAGCAGCGGGGACAGGGACAGGGTCTATGGCTACACCTTC. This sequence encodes CASSGDRDRVYGYTF.

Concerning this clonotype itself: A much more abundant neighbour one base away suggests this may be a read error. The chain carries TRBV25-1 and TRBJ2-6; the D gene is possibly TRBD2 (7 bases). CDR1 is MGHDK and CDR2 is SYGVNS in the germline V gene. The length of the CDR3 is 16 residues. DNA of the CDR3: TGTGCCAGCAGTGATACGGGGGGCTCTCGGGCCAACGTCCTGGCTTTC. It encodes CASSDTGGSRANVLAF.

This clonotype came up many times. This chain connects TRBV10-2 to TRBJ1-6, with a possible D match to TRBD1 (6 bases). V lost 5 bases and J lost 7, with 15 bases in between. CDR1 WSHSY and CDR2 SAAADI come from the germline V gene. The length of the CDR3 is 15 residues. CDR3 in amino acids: CASSLAGVGNSPLHF. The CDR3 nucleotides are TGCGCCAGCAGTCTTGCAGGGGTGGGCAATTCACCCCTCCACTTT.

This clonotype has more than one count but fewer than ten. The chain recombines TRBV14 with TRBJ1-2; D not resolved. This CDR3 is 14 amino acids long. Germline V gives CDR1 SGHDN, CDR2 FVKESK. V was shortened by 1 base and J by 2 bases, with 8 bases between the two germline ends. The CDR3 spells CASSQVTGNYGYTF. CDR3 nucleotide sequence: TGTGCCAGCAGCCAAGTTACGGGAAACTATGGCTACACCTTC.

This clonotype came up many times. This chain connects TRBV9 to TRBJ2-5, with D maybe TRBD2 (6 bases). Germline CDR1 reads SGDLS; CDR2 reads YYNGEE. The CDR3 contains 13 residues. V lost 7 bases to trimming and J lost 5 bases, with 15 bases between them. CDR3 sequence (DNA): TGTGCCAGCGCACCCGGGGGATGGGAGACCCAGTACTTC. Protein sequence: CASAPGGWETQYF.

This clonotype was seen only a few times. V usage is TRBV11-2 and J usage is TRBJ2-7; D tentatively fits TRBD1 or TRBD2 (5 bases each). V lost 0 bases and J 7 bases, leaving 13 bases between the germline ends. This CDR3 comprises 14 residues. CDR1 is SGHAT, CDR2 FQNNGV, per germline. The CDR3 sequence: CASSLEGDAREQYF. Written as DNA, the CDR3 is TGTGCCAGCAGCTTAGAAGGGGACGCGCGGGAGCAGTACTTC.

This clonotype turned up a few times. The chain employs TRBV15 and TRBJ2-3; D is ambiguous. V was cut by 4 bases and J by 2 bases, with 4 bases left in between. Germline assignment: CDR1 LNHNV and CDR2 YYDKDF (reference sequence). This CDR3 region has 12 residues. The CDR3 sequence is CATSKITDTQYF. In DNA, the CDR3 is TGTGCCACCAGCAAAATCACAGATACGCAGTATTTT.

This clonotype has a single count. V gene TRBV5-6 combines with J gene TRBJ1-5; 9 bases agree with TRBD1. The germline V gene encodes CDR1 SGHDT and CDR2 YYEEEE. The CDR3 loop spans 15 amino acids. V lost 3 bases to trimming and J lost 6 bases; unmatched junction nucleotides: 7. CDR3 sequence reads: CASSSGQGLFQPQHF. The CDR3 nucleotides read TGTGCCAGCAGCTCGGGACAGGGACTTTTTCAGCCCCAGCATTTT.

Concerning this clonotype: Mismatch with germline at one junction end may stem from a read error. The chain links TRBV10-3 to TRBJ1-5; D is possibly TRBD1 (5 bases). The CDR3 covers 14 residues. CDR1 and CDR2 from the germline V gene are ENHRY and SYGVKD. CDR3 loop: CASSFAGIDQPQHF. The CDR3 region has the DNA TGTGCCAGCAGTTTTGCAGGGATCGATCAGCCCCAGCATTTT.

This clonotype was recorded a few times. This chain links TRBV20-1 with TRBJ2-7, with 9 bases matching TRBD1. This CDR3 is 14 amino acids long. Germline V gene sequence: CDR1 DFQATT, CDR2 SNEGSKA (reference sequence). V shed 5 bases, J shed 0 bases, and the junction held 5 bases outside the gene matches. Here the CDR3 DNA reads TGCAGTGCTTCCGGACAGGGGATCTCCTACGAGCAGTACTTC. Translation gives CSASGQGISYEQYF.

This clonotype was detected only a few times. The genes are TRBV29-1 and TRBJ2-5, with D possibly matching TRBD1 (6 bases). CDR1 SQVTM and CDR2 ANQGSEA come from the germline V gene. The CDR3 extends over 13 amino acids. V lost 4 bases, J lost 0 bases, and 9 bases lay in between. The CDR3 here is CSVGGHNQETQYF. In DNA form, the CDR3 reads TGCAGCGTTGGGGGACACAACCAAGAGACCCAGTACTTC.

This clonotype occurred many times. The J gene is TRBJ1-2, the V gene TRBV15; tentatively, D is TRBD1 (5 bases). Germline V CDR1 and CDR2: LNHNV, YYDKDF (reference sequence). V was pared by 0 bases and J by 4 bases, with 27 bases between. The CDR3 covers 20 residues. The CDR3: CATSRERPTPGQGDPYGYTF. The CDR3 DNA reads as TGTGCCACCAGCAGAGAACGCCCCACCCCAGGCCAGGGAGACCCCTATGGCTACACCTTC.

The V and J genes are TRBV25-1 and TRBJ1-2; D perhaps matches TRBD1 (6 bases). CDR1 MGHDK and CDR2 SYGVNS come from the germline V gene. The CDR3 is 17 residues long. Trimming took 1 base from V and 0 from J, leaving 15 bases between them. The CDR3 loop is CASSELVGGATNYGYTF. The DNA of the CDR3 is TGTGCCAGCAGTGAATTAGTCGGGGGCGCCACTAACTATGGCTACACCTTC.

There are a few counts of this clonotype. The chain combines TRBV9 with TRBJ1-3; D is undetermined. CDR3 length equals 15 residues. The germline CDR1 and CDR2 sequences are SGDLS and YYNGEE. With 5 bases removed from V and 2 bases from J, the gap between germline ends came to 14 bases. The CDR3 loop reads CASSEAEEAGNTIYF. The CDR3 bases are TGTGCCAGCAGTGAAGCGGAGGAGGCTGGAAACACCATATATTTT.

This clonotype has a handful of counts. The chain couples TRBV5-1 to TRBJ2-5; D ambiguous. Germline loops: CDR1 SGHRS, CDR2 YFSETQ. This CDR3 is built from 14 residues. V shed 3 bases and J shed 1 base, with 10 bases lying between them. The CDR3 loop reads CASSYHGSQETQYF. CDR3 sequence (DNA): TGCGCCAGCAGCTACCACGGATCCCAAGAGACCCAGTACTTC. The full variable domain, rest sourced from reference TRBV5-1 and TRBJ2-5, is KAGVTQTPRYLIKTRGQQVTLSCSPISGHRSVSWYQQTPGQGLQFLFEYFSETQRNKGNFPGRFSGRQFSNSRSEMNVSTLELGDSALYLCASSYHGSQETQYFGPGTRLLVL.

The CDR3 region has the DNA TGTGCTCCCCAAGGGACAGGCCAAGAGACCCAGTACTTC. This encodes CAPQGTGQETQYF. The genes are TRBV2 and TRBJ2-5; 8 positions agree with TRBD1. The germline gives CDR1 SNHLY, CDR2 FYNNEI. The CDR3 totals 13 residues.

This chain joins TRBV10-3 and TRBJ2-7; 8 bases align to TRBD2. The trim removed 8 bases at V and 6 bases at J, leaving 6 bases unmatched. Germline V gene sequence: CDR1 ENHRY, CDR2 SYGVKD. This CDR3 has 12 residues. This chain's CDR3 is CAIRGGASEQYF. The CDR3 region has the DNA TGTGCCATCCGGGGGGGGGCGTCCGAGCAGTACTTC.

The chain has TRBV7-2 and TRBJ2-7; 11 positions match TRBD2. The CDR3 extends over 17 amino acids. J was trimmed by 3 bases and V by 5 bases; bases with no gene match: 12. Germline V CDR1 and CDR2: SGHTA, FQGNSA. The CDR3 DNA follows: TGTGCCAGCAGCGTTCTTAGCGGGGGGGCCGAGGGCTACGAGCAGTACTTC. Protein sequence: CASSVLSGGAEGYEQYF. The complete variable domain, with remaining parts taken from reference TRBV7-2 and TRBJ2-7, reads GAGVSQSPSNKVTEKGKDVELRCDPISGHTALYWYRQSLGQGLEFLIYFQGNSAPDKSGLPSDRFSAERTGGSVSTLTIQRTQQEDSAVYLCASSVLSGGAEGYEQYFGPGTRLTVT.

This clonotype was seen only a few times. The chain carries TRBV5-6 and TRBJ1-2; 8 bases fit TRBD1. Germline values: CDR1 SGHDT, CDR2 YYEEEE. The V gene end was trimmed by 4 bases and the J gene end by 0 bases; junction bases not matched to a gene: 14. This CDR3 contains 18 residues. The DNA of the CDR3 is TGTGCCAGCAGCGAAGAACCAGGGGGCCACGCGGCTAACTATGGCTACACCTTC. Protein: CASSEEPGGHAANYGYTF.

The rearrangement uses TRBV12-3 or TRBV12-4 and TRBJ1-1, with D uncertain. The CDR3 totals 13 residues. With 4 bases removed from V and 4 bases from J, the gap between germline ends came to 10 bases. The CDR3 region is CASSSLEVTEAFF. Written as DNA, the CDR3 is TGTGCCAGCAGTTCCCTCGAGGTCACTGAAGCTTTCTTT.

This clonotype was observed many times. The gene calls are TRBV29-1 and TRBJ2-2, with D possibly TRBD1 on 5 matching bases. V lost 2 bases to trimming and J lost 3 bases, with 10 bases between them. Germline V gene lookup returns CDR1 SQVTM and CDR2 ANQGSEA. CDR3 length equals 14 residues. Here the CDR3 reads CSVEQGGYTGELFF. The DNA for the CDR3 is TGCAGCGTTGAACAGGGCGGATACACCGGGGAGCTGTTTTTT.

The CDR3 DNA reads as TGTGCCAGCAGCTCGACTGACTCAGGTATCATTCACGAGCAGTACTTC. Translating gives CASSSTDSGIIHEQYF. The gene calls are TRBV7-9 and TRBJ2-7; D ambiguous. V was shortened by 4 bases and J by 5 bases, with 21 bases between the two germline ends. Germline CDR1 and CDR2: SEHNR and FQNEAQ (reference sequence). The CDR3 contains 16 residues.